The entry below gives a single T cell receptor beta chain sequence along with its context. The sample belongs to a study of patients and donors after allogeneic stem cell transplantation. TCRdb ran MiXCR on the RT-PCR reads and lists one entry per CDR3 protein. The sample lists more than 850,000 distinct CDR3 sequences; approximately 19% were seen once. Sequencing used blood, either unsorted or a sorted T cell fraction (not recorded which). This clonotype originated in a human donor who was either an allogeneic HSCT recipient or a stem cell or donor lymphocyte infusion donor (not recorded which). It is not recorded whose cells these are; they may come from a transplant donor.

CDR3 amino acids: CASTVGGRARDTQYF. Here the CDR3 DNA reads TGTGCCAGCACCGTGGGGGGGAGGGCCCGAGATACGCAGTATTTT. The V call is TRBV12-3 or TRBV12-4, the J call TRBJ2-3; 7 bases are shared with TRBD2. J gave up 5 bases and V 7 bases, and 12 bases lay outside the gene matches. The CDR3 is made up of 15 amino acids.